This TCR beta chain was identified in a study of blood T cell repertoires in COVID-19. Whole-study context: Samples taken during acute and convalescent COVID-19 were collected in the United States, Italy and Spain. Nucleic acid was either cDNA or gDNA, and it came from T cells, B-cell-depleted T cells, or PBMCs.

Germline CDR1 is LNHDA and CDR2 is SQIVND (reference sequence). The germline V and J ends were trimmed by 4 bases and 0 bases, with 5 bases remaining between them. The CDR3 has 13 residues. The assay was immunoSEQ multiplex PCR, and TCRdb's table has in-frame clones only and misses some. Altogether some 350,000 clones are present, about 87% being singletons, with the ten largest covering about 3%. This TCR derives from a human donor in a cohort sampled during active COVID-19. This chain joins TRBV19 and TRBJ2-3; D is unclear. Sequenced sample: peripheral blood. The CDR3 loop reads CASSTTSTDTQYF. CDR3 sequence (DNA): TGTGCCAGTAGTACTACTAGCACAGATACGCAGTATTTT. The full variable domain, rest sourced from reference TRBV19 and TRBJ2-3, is DGGITQSPKYLFRKEGQNVTLSCEQNLNHDAMYWYRQDPGQGLRLIYYSQIVNDFQKGDIAEGYSVSREKKESFPLTVTSAQKNPTAFYLCASSTTSTDTQYFGPGTRLTVL.